This T cell receptor (beta chain) was recovered during a study of T-cell reconstitution after alpha-beta-depleted transplantation in children (dated by TCRdb to the mid-2010s). At the level of the whole study: Using TCR repertoire profiling, the study followed T-cell immune reconstitution in a quantitative way in children after TCRalphabeta/CD19-depleted allogeneic hematopoietic cell transplantation.

V and J are truncated by 1 base and 5 bases respectively, leaving an intervening sequence of 16 bases. For CDR1 and CDR2, the germline V gene lists SGHDT and YYEEEE. The CDR3 numbers 15 residues from cysteine through phenylalanine. The DNA shown is the 45-base CDR3, in frame from base 1. This clonotype was seen many times. Its antigen has not been determined. The record has no base qualities; no much larger clone is one base away. The library was built by means of PCR. Sequenced on an Illumina HiSeq 2500. Molecular barcoding was employed in the preparation of TCR libraries, with unique molecular identifiers being used to normalize TCRbeta repertoire quantification. TCRdb cleaned the public reads at Q25 with fastp, built clones with MiXCR and kept in-frame beta chains. Each record represents a unique CDR3 protein, reported with the most common genes and DNA among its rows. In this sample the table shows approximately 400,000 distinct CDR3 sequences, 11% of which occur a single time. The ten largest clones represent approximately 5% of the sample.

The source of this sequence is a human donor who donated a stem cell graft to a child with acute myeloid leukemia. Material: PBMCs from the stem cell graft donor, obtained from the stem cell graft. The sequence links TRBV5-6 to TRBJ2-7, and possibly TRBD1, on 6 matching bases. DNA sequence: TGTGCCAGCAGCTTGTCTGGGGGCGATGTAGACGAGCAGTACTTC. This sequence encodes CASSLSGGDVDEQYF.